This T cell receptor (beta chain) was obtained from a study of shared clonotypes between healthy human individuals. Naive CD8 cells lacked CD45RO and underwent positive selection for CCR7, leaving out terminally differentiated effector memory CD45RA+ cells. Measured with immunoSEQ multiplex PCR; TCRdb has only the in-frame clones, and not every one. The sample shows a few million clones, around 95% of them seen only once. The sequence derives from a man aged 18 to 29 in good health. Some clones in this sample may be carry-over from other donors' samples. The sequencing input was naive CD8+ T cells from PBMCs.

This CDR3 reads CASSSPLTGNTEAFF. The CDR3 DNA sequence: TGTGCCAGCAGTTCTCCACTAACAGGGAACACTGAAGCTTTCTTT. V and J are TRBV27 and TRBJ1-1; D possibly corresponds to TRBD1 (5 bases). Trimming stripped 4 bases from V and 1 base from J, with 13 bases between. Looked up from germline, CDR1 is MNHEY and CDR2 is SMNVEV (reference sequence). CDR3 size: 15 residues.